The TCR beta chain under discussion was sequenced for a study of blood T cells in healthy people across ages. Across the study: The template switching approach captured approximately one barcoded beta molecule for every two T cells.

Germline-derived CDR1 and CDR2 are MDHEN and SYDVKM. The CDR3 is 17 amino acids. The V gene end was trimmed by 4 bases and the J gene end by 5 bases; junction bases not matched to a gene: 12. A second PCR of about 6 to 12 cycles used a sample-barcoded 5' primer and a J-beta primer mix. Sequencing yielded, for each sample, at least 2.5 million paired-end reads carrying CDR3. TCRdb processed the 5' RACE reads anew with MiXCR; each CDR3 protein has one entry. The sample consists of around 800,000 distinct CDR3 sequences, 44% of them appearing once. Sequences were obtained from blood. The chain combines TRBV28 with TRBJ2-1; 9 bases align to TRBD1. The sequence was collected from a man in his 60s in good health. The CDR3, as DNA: TGTGCCAGCAGTTCCAACCAACCGGGACAGGGAAACAATGAGCAGTTCTTC. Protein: CASSSNQPGQGNNEQFF.